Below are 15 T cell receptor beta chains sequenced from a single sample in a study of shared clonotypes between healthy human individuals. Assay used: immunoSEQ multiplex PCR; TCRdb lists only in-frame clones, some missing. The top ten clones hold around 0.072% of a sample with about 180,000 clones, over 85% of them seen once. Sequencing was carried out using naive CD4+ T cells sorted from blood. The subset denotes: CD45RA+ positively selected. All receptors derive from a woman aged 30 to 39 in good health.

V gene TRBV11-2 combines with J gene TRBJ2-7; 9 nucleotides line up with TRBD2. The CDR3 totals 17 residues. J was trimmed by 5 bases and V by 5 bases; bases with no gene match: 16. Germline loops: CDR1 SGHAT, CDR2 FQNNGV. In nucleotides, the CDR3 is TGTGCCAGCAGCCCCCCCCGTCGAGCGGGAGGCCCCAACGAGCAGTACTTC. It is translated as CASSPPRRAGGPNEQYF. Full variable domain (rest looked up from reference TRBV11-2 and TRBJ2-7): EAGVAQSPRYKIIEKRQSVAFWCNPISGHATLYWYQQILGQGPKLLIQFQNNGVVDDSQLPKDRFSAERLKGVDSTLKIQPAKLEDSAVYLCASSPPRRAGGPNEQYFGPGTRLTVT.

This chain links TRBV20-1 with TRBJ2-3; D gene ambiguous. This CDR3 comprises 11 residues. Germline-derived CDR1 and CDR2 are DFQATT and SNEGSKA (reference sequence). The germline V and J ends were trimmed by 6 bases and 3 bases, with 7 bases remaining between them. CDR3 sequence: CSAGLTDTQYF. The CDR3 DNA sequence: TGCAGTGCGGGATTAACAGATACGCAGTATTTT.

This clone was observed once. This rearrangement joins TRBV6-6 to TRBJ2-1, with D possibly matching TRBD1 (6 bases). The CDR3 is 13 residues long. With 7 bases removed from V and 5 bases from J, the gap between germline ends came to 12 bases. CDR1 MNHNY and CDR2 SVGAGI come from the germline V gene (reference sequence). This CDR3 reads CASNNRADNEQFF. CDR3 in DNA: TGTGCCAGCAATAACAGGGCCGACAATGAGCAGTTCTTC.

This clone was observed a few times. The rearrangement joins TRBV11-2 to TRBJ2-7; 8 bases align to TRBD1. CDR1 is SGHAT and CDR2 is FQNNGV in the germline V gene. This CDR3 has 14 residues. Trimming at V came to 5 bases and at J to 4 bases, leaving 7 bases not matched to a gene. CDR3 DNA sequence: TGTGCCAGCAGCCCCCCGGACAGGGTGTACGAGCAGTACTTC. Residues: CASSPPDRVYEQYF.

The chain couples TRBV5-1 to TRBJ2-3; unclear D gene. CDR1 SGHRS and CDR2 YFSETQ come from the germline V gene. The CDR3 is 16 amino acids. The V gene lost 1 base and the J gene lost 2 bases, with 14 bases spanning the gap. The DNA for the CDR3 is TGCGCCAGCAGCTTGATCGCGGCAACGAACACAGATACGCAGTATTTT. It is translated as CASSLIAATNTDTQYF.

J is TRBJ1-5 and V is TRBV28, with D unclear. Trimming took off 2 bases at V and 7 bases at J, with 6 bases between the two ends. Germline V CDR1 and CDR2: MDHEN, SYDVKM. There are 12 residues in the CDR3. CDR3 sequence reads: CASSLDEQPQHF. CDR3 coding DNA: TGTGCCAGCAGTTTAGACGAGCAGCCCCAGCATTTT.

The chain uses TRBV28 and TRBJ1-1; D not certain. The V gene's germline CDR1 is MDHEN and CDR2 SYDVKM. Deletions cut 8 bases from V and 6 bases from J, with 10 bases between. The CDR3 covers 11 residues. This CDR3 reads CASFLGAEAFF. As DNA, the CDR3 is TGTGCCAGCTTCCTCGGGGCTGAAGCTTTCTTT.

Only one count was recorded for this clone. CDR3 coding DNA: TGTGCCAGCAGCTTAGAAGGGGGAGAGACCCAGTACTTC. Amino acids: CASSLEGGETQYF. The gene calls are TRBV7-9 and TRBJ2-5; tentative D call: TRBD1 (6 bases). The V and J ends lost 1 base and 4 bases respectively, with 7 bases between them. Germline assignment: CDR1 SEHNR and CDR2 FQNEAQ (reference sequence). The CDR3 has 13 residues.

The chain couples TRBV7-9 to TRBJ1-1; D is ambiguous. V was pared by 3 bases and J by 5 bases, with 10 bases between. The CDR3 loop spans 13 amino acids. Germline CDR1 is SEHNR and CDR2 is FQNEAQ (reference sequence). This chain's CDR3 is CASSLVGSTEAFF. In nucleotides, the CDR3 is TGTGCCAGCAGCTTGGTTGGGTCGACTGAAGCTTTCTTT.

CDR3 in amino acids: CASSFERNNQETQYF. The DNA of the CDR3 is TGTGCCAGCAGTTTCGAGCGAAATAACCAAGAGACCCAGTACTTC. The chain recombines TRBV27 with TRBJ2-5; no definite D call. The CDR3 extends over 15 amino acids. Trimming cost V 3 bases and J 0 bases, with 11 bases left between them. Looked up from germline, CDR1 is MNHEY and CDR2 is SMNVEV (reference sequence).

DNA of the CDR3: TGTGCCAGCAGTGCTCTAGCTACCTACGAGCAGTACTTC. Amino acids: CASSALATYEQYF. The chain combines TRBV6-1 with TRBJ2-5; D is perhaps TRBD2 (5 bases). The J call could be wrong; TRBJ2-7 is a better fit for the DNA end. The CDR3 runs to 13 residues. CDR1 MNHNS and CDR2 SASEGT come from the germline V gene.

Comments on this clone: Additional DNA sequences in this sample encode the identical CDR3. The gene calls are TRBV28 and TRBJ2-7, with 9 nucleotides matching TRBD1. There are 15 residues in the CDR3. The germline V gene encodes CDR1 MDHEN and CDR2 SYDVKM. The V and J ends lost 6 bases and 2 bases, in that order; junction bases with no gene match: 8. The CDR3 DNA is TGTGCCAGCAGCCCTCCGGGACAGGGCACCTACGAGCAGTACTTC. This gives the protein CASSPPGQGTYEQYF.

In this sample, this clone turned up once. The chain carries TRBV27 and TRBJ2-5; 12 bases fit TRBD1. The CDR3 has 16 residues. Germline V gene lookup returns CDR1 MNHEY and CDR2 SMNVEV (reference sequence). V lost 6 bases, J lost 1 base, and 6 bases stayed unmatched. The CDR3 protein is CASSPGQGAVQETQYF. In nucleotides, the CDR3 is TGTGCCAGCAGCCCGGGACAGGGGGCTGTCCAAGAGACCCAGTACTTC.

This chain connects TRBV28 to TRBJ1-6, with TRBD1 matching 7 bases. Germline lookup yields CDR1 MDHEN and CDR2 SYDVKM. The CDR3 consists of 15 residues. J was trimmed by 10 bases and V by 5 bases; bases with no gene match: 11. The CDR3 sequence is CASSLLDRKESPLHF. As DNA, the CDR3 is TGTGCCAGCAGTCTCTTGGACAGGAAAGAGTCACCCCTCCACTTT. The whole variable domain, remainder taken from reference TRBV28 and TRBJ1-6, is DVKVTQSSRYLVKRTGEKVFLECVQDMDHENMFWYRQDPGLGLRLIYFSYDVKMKEKGDIPEGYSVSREKKERFSLILESASTNQTSMYLCASSLLDRKESPLHFGNGTRLTVT.

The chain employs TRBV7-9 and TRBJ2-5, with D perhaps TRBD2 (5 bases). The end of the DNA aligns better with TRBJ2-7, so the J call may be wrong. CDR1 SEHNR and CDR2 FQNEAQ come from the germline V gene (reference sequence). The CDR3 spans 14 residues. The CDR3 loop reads CASSPSNSPYEQYF. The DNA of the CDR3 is TGTGCCAGCAGTCCTAGCAACTCCCCCTACGAGCAGTACTTC.